This T cell receptor (beta chain) was identified in a study of PD-1 blockade in classical Hodgkin lymphoma. No patient escaped relapse after autologous stem cell transplantation, and brentuximab vedotin exposure varied. Germline V gene sequence: CDR1 SGHDT, CDR2 YYEEEE. This CDR3 comprises 16 residues. Trimming at V came to 0 bases and at J to 6 bases, leaving 9 bases not matched to a gene. TCRdb keeps only in-frame clones here, not all; method: immunoSEQ multiplex PCR. Of about 59,000 clones in the sample, roughly nine tenths are singletons; the top ten hold approximately 9.9%. Sequenced here: peripheral blood mononuclear cells (PBMCs), sampled at baseline. The chain is built from TRBV5-6 and TRBJ1-5, with 7 bases aligning to TRBD1. This TCR was recovered from a human donor with classical Hodgkin lymphoma. CDR3 loop: CASSLGATGESQPQHF. CDR3 in DNA: TGTGCCAGCAGCTTGGGGGCTACAGGGGAGAGTCAGCCCCAGCATTTT.